This T cell receptor (beta chain) stems from a study of T cell responses to AZD1222 COVID-19 vaccine. Some clones are missing from TCRdb's copy, which holds only in-frame ones; the method was immunoSEQ multiplex PCR. The table has about 120,000 clones, 90% seen once. The germline V gene encodes CDR1 SGHKS and CDR2 YYEKEE (reference sequence). This CDR3 contains 18 residues. V was clipped by 2 bases and J by 0 bases, with 15 bases between them. Broader study findings: Spike-specific TCR breadth and depth were elevated following two AZD1222 doses. Most donors were white British and more were female, and clonal diversity was possibly underestimated.

Of note for this clone: Its target is unknown.

Here the sequenced sample was peripheral blood, taken 28 days after the second dose of the MenACWY control vaccine. The rearrangement joins TRBV5-5 to TRBJ1-6, with D tentatively TRBD1 (5 bases). The receptor was derived from an adult who received the MenACWY meningococcal vaccine as a control. The CDR3, as DNA: TGTGCCAGCAGCTTAGTGGCAGGGACGAGCTCCTATAATTCACCCCTCCACTTT. Protein product: CASSLVAGTSSYNSPLHF.